This T cell receptor (beta chain) was identified in a study of blood T cell repertoires in COVID-19. CDR1 and CDR2 from the germline V gene are SGHTA and FQGNSA. CDR3 length equals 16 residues. V lost 6 bases to trimming and J lost 5 bases, with 21 bases between them. Profiled with immunoSEQ multiplex PCR; TCRdb holds only in-frame clones, not every one. In the table there are 200,000 or so clones, 81% of which are singletons. This TCR came from a woman at least 80 years old with COVID-19, enrolled during active disease. This chain connects TRBV7-2 to TRBJ2-3; D not resolved. The sample consisted of peripheral blood. This chain's CDR3 is CASSPDGARVGDTQYF. CDR3 nucleotides: TGTGCCAGCAGTCCAGACGGAGCTAGAGTAGGAGATACGCAGTATTTT.